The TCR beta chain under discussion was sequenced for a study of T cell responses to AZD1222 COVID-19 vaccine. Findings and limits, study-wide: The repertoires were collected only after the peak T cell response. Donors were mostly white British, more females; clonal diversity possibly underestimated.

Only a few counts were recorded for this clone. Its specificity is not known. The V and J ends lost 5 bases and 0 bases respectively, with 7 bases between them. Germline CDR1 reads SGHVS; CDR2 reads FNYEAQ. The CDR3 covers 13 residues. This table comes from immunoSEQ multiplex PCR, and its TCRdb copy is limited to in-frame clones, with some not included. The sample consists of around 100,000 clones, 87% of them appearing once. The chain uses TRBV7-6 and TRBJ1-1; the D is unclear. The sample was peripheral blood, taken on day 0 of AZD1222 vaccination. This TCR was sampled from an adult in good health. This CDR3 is CASSKGMNTEAFF. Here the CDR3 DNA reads TGTGCCAGCAGCAAAGGGATGAACACTGAAGCTTTCTTT.